This T cell receptor (beta chain) was recorded in a study of blood T cell repertoires in COVID-19. This table comes from immunoSEQ multiplex PCR, and its TCRdb copy is limited to in-frame clones, with some not included. This sample has fewer than 300,000 clones, with 90% to 95% found just once. The CDR3 covers 17 residues. V trimming: 1 base; J trimming: 1 base; junction bases outside the gene matches: 4. Germline V gene lookup returns CDR1 PRHDT and CDR2 FYEKMQ (reference sequence). This receptor was obtained from a woman aged 25 to 39 with COVID-19, enrolled during active disease. Sequenced: peripheral blood. The chain employs TRBV13 and TRBJ2-3, with TRBD2 identical over 11 bases. The CDR3 nucleotides are TGTGCCAGCAGCTTAGCCCCGGGACTAGCGGGCACAGATACGCAGTATTTT. As protein: CASSLAPGLAGTDTQYF. The variable domain in full, completed from reference TRBV13 and TRBJ2-3, reads AAGVIQSPRHLIKEKRETATLKCYPIPRHDTVYWYQQGPGQDPQFLISFYEKMQSDKGSIPDRFSAQQFSDYHSELNMSSLELGDSALYFCASSLAPGLAGTDTQYFGPGTRLTVL.